A single sample is the source of the 13 T cell receptor beta chains below, sequenced in a study of T cells in Graves' hyperthyroidism and ophthalmopathy. TCR beta CDR3 regions were amplified from RNA. The HTBI primer set drove a first-round RT-PCR of the TCR CDR3. TCRdb fed the multiplex PCR reads into MiXCR, producing one record per CDR3 protein. The sample lists hundreds of thousands of distinct CDR3 sequences; just under 45% were seen once. What was sequenced was peripheral blood or thyroid tissue (not recorded which). These receptors originate from an adult man with Graves' disease, either hyperthyroidism or ophthalmopathy (not recorded which).

The table lists this clonotype with many counts. V usage is TRBV6-5 and J usage is TRBJ1-2, with 8 positions matching TRBD1. This CDR3 is built from 14 residues. The ends lost 8 bases at V and 0 bases at J; junction bases unmatched: 5. In germline, CDR1 is MNHEY, CDR2 SVGAGI. The CDR3 DNA reads as TGTGCCAGCGGGGACAGGCAAGCTAACTATGGCTACACCTTC. Residues: CASGDRQANYGYTF.

The V call is TRBV4-2, the J call TRBJ2-7; 11 bases align to TRBD2. With 4 bases clipped from V and 5 bases from J, the junction kept 7 bases outside the gene matches. This CDR3 region has 15 residues. Germline V CDR1 and CDR2: LGHNA, YNFKEQ. The CDR3 here is CASSPPSGRTHEQYF. In nucleotides, the CDR3 is TGTGCCAGCAGCCCCCCTAGCGGGAGGACGCACGAGCAGTACTTC.

The rearrangement links TRBV2 to TRBJ1-1; 8 bases fit TRBD1. Germline CDR1 reads SNHLY; CDR2 reads FYNNEI. The CDR3 runs 14 residues. Trimming cost V 7 bases and J 1 base; bases outside gene matches: 5. The CDR3 region has the DNA TGTGCCAGCACTGGACAGGGAGGGAACACTGAAGCTTTCTTT. This codes for CASTGQGGNTEAFF.

In the case of this clonotype: This CDR3 is missing its conserved last phenylalanine or tryptophan, likely due to a read error. The V gene is TRBV7-9, the J gene TRBJ1-1; 9 bases align to TRBD1. The germline gives CDR1 SEHNR, CDR2 FQNEAQ (reference sequence). With V trimmed by 5 bases and J by 3 bases, 7 bases remained unmatched. This CDR3 region has 15 residues. CDR3 DNA: TGTGCCAGCAGCCCCGAAACAGGGGGCCACACTGAAGCTTTCCTT. Residues: CASSPETGGHTEAFL.

V gene TRBV20-1 combines with J gene TRBJ2-7; D perhaps matches TRBD2 (6 bases). The CDR3 consists of 13 residues. Per germline, CDR1 DFQATT and CDR2 SNEGSKA (reference sequence). Trimming cost V 0 bases and J 5 bases, with 11 bases left between them. The CDR3 bases are TGCAGTGCTAGAGATCGAGGGGAGGACGAGCAGTACTTC. This sequence encodes CSARDRGEDEQYF.

The chain carries TRBV7-9 and TRBJ1-1; no clear D gene. This CDR3 contains 14 residues. Germline assignment: CDR1 SEHNR and CDR2 FQNEAQ (reference sequence). The ends were cut back, 4 bases at V and 3 bases at J, with 12 bases in the middle. The CDR3 DNA follows: TGTGCCAGCAGCTACCCGGACGTCGACACTGAAGCTTTCTTT. Translation gives CASSYPDVDTEAFF.

The chain is built from TRBV5-1 and TRBJ1-5; no firm D call. V shed 0 bases and J shed 4 bases, with 14 bases lying between them. This CDR3 comprises 16 residues. Per germline, CDR1 SGHRS and CDR2 YFSETQ. The CDR3 DNA sequence: TGCGCCAGCAGCTTGGCCAAGAGGGTCCCTAATCAGCCCCAGCATTTT. Translation: CASSLAKRVPNQPQHF.

This clonotype has just a few counts. The chain links TRBV2 to TRBJ2-5; 7 bases match TRBD1. The germline V gene has CDR1 SNHLY and CDR2 FYNNEI. Trimming took 8 bases from V and 5 from J; bases not matched to a gene: 8. The CDR3 covers 13 residues. CDR3 bases: TGTGCCAGCCTCGTGACAGGGCTGGAGACCCAGTACTTC. Its protein product is CASLVTGLETQYF.

This clonotype turned up a few times. The CDR3 DNA reads as TGCAGTGTCCCGACGGGCGCTGAAGCTTTCTTT. Translating it yields CSVPTGAEAFF. The genes are TRBV20-1 and TRBJ1-1; no reliable D call. This CDR3 has 11 amino acids. Trimming took off 7 bases at V and 6 bases at J, with 12 bases between the two ends. Germline V CDR1 and CDR2: DFQATT, SNEGSKA (reference sequence).

V and J are TRBV24-1 and TRBJ1-1; tentative D call: TRBD1 (6 bases). This CDR3 has 15 amino acids. V shed 6 bases and J shed 2 bases, with 15 bases lying between them. Germline V lookup: CDR1 KGHDR, CDR2 SFDVKD. The CDR3 DNA sequence: TGTGCCACCAGTTATTCCGGGACACCCAACACTGAAGCTTTCTTT. This codes for CATSYSGTPNTEAFF.

Only a few counts were recorded for this clonotype. The chain recombines TRBV6-6 with TRBJ2-7, with D possibly matching TRBD2 (5 bases). Germline V gene lookup returns CDR1 MNHNY and CDR2 SVGAGI (reference sequence). The CDR3 length is 14 residues. Between the trimmed V and J ends, which lost 5 bases and 0 bases, there was a span of 11 bases. The CDR3 coding sequence is TGTGCCAGCAGTGTTCCGGGGAGCTCCTACGAGCAGTACTTC. As protein: CASSVPGSSYEQYF.

This rearrangement joins TRBV5-1 to TRBJ1-1, with a weak D call TRBD1 (5 bases). There are 16 residues in the CDR3. Trimming stripped 9 bases from V and 1 base from J, with 22 bases between. Germline V gene data show CDR1 as SGHRS and CDR2 as YFSETQ. CDR3 amino acids: CATTQGIFSQNTEAFF. In nucleotides, the CDR3 is TGCGCCACCACGCAGGGCATCTTCTCCCAGAACACTGAAGCTTTCTTT.

This clonotype was seen many times. The junction does not match germline at one end; this may be a read error. The V call is TRBV19, the J call TRBJ1-2, with 7 bases fitting TRBD1. Per germline, CDR1 LNHDA and CDR2 SQIVND (reference sequence). The CDR3 extends over 13 amino acids. The CDR3 DNA reads as TGTGCCAGTAGTATGGTCCGAGACAGGGCCTACTTCTTC. This translates into CASSMVRDRAYFF.